This passage covers 8 T cell receptor beta chains from one sample sequenced in a study of blood T cell repertoires in COVID-19 (dated by TCRdb to about 2020). The method was the immunoSEQ multiplex PCR assay. TCRdb provides this immuneACCESS table in a form limited to in-frame rearrangements. Some clones are lacking; in checked studies, under half of them reflect an unresolved V gene, and why the rest are absent is not known. The sample includes approximately 190,000 clones, with under 90% observed a single time. Around 19% of the sample goes to the ten largest clones. Sequencing used peripheral blood. These receptor sequences come from a human donor in a cohort sampled during active COVID-19.

The J gene is TRBJ2-3, the V gene TRBV28, with D maybe TRBD1 (5 bases). Trimming removed 10 bases at V and 3 bases at J, with 14 bases between. This CDR3 has 13 amino acids. Germline V lookup: CDR1 MDHEN, CDR2 SYDVKM. The CDR3 DNA reads TGTGCCACCGTGCAGGGTGCAACAGATACGCAGTATTTT. Protein sequence: CATVQGATDTQYF. Full variable domain (missing parts from reference TRBV28 and TRBJ2-3): DVKVTQSSRYLVKRTGEKVFLECVQDMDHENMFWYRQDPGLGLRLIYFSYDVKMKEKGDIPEGYSVSREKKERFSLILESASTNQTSMYLCATVQGATDTQYFGPGTRLTVL.

Details on this clone: This specimen includes other DNA sequences encoding the same CDR3. This rearrangement joins TRBV7-8 to TRBJ2-1; 11 bases are shared with TRBD2. The ends lost 2 bases at V and 4 bases at J; junction bases unmatched: 4. Germline V lookup: CDR1 SGHVS, CDR2 FQNEAQ. The CDR3 runs to 16 residues. CDR3 nucleotide sequence: TGTGCCAGCAGCTTACTGGCTAGCGGGGGGTACAATGAGCAGTTCTTC. Its translation: CASSLLASGGYNEQFF.

V is TRBV18 and J is TRBJ2-7; tentative D call: TRBD1 (6 bases). The V gene lost 2 bases and the J gene lost 3 bases, with 20 bases spanning the gap. From germline, CDR1 is KGHSH and CDR2 LQKENI. The CDR3 is made up of 17 amino acids. CDR3 sequence reads: CASSPSQGWVPDYEQYF. CDR3 sequence (DNA): TGTGCCAGCTCACCATCGCAGGGGTGGGTTCCGGACTACGAGCAGTACTTC.

A note on this clone: This specimen includes other DNA sequences encoding the same CDR3. This sequence joins TRBV9 and TRBJ1-4; 7 bases are a match to TRBD1. Per germline, CDR1 SGDLS and CDR2 YYNGEE. The length of the CDR3 is 15 residues. Losses at the gene ends were 0 bases for V and 2 bases for J; bases not matched to a gene: 1. The CDR3 bases are TGTGCCAGCAGCGTAGGACAGGGCACTAATGAAAAACTGTTTTTT. It yields the protein CASSVGQGTNEKLFF.

The chain recombines TRBV5-1 with TRBJ2-3, with D possibly TRBD2 on 6 matching bases. The ends were cut back, 6 bases at V and 0 bases at J, with 11 bases in the middle. Per germline, CDR1 SGHRS and CDR2 YFSETQ. The CDR3 consists of 14 residues. The CDR3 region is CASTGGASTDTQYF. CDR3 DNA sequence: TGCGCCAGCACGGGCGGGGCTAGCACAGATACGCAGTATTTT.

The table lists this clone with a count of one. The gene calls are TRBV7-2 and TRBJ1-6, with D tentatively TRBD1 (6 bases). Trimming removed 8 bases from V and 7 bases from J, with 15 bases in between. The CDR3 totals 14 residues. Germline CDR1 is SGHTA and CDR2 is FQGNSA. The CDR3 coding sequence is TGTGCCAGCCGCCTCACAGGGTGGAATTCACCCCTCCACTTT. Its protein product is CASRLTGWNSPLHF.

The rearrangement links TRBV19 to TRBJ1-5; D ambiguous. The CDR3 has 13 residues. Deletions cut 5 bases from V and 0 bases from J, with 5 bases between. Germline V gene data show CDR1 as LNHDA and CDR2 as SQIVND (reference sequence). In nucleotides, the CDR3 is TGTGCCAGTAGTTCCAATAGCAATCAGCCCCAGCATTTT. It specifies CASSSNSNQPQHF.

This clone occurred once. The chain couples TRBV20-1 to TRBJ1-1; D is unclear. Between the trimmed V and J ends, which lost 5 bases and 1 base, there was a span of 5 bases. The germline gives CDR1 DFQATT, CDR2 SNEGSKA (reference sequence). The CDR3 spans 11 residues. For the CDR3, the DNA is TGCAGTGCTCCGTGGAACACTGAAGCTTTCTTT. This gives the protein CSAPWNTEAFF.